This TCR beta chain was recovered during a study of blood T cell repertoires in COVID-19. Whole-study context: Spain, Italy and the United States supplied samples that represented acute and convalescent COVID-19. Nucleic acid was either cDNA or gDNA, and it came from T cells, B-cell-depleted T cells, or PBMCs.

Germline trimming cut 0 bases from V and 0 bases from J; bases unmatched to any gene: 2. CDR3 length: 16 amino acids. Germline CDR1 and CDR2: LGHDT and YNNKEL (reference sequence). Original analysis: From reference gene primer amplification, estimates of nucleated cell counts were derived. Profiled with immunoSEQ multiplex PCR; TCRdb holds only in-frame clones, not every one. V and J calls and clone size are as listed in that table; D and trimming were resolved from the DNA. The sample consists of fewer than 60,000 clones, 86% of them appearing once. This TCR was sampled from a human donor in a cohort sampled during active COVID-19. Sequencing was performed on peripheral blood. The V and J genes are TRBV3-1 (or the pseudogene TRBV3-2) and TRBJ2-1; 7 nucleotides line up with TRBD1. The CDR3 reads CASSQDSGGSYNEQFF. The CDR3 bases are TGTGCCAGCAGCCAAGATTCAGGGGGCTCCTACAATGAGCAGTTCTTC.